Following are 24 T cell receptor beta chains from one sample sequenced in a study of blood T cell repertoires in COVID-19. Data came from immunoSEQ multiplex PCR; TCRdb stores just in-frame clones and leaves some out. The data show 85,000 to 100,000 clones, roughly 84% seen once. Material: peripheral blood. These receptors all stem from an older woman in a cohort sampled during active or convalescent COVID-19.

The CDR3 loop reads CASSGQASYEQYF. The CDR3 DNA sequence: TGTGCCAGCAGCGGACAGGCGTCCTACGAGCAGTACTTC. This chain uses TRBV12-3 or TRBV12-4 with TRBJ2-7; 7 nucleotides match TRBD1. The CDR3 consists of 13 residues. With 6 bases clipped from V and 1 base from J, the junction kept 3 bases outside the gene matches.

This sequence joins TRBV6-6 and TRBJ1-4; D unresolved. V dropped 4 bases and J dropped 5 bases, with 2 bases sitting between them. Germline V gives CDR1 MNHNY, CDR2 SVGAGI (reference sequence). The length of the CDR3 is 11 residues. CDR3 nucleotides: TGTGCCAGCAGTTTAAATGAAAAACTGTTTTTT. Translating it yields CASSLNEKLFF.

The V gene is TRBV5-1, the J gene TRBJ1-1; TRBD1 aligns across 7 bases. The trim removed 4 bases at V and 4 bases at J, leaving 10 bases unmatched. Germline loops: CDR1 SGHRS, CDR2 YFSETQ. There are 15 residues in the CDR3. The CDR3 coding sequence is TGCGCCAGCAGCGTAGGGGGCGTCGGCGGCACTGAAGCTTTCTTT. Amino acids: CASSVGGVGGTEAFF.

This clone appeared a few times. The chain joins TRBV7-2 to TRBJ1-1, with 7 bases matching TRBD1. CDR3 length equals 14 residues. The ends lost 3 bases at V and 3 bases at J; junction bases unmatched: 4. Looked up from germline, CDR1 is SGHTA and CDR2 is FQGNSA. This chain's CDR3 is CASSFGQVYTEAFF. CDR3 nucleotides: TGTGCCAGCAGCTTCGGACAGGTTTACACTGAAGCTTTCTTT.

The rearrangement links TRBV2 to TRBJ1-5; perhaps TRBD1 as D (5 bases). The CDR3 runs 13 residues. Looked up from germline, CDR1 is SNHLY and CDR2 is FYNNEI. Trimming stripped 7 bases from V and 6 bases from J, with 13 bases between. The CDR3 DNA sequence: TGTGCCAGCAAAGGTCGGGGGAGTCAGCCCCAGCATTTT. Amino acids: CASKGRGSQPQHF.

This chain joins TRBV6-6 and TRBJ2-1; the D gene is possibly TRBD2 (7 bases). The germline V gene has CDR1 MNHNY and CDR2 SVGAGI (reference sequence). This CDR3 has 13 amino acids. The ends were cut back, 7 bases at V and 4 bases at J, with 11 bases in the middle. The CDR3 DNA follows: TGTGCCAGCACGGGGGGCCCATACAATGAGCAGTTCTTC. Its protein product is CASTGGPYNEQFF.

The rearrangement uses TRBV4-1 and TRBJ2-7; tentatively, D is TRBD1 (6 bases). V lost 6 bases to trimming and J lost 1 base, with 13 bases between them. This CDR3 is 14 amino acids long. CDR1 MGHRA and CDR2 YSYEKL come from the germline V gene. CDR3 residues: CASSQFDRSYEQYF. The CDR3 nucleotides read TGCGCCAGCAGTCAATTTGACAGGTCCTACGAGCAGTACTTC.

The chain employs TRBV28 and TRBJ1-2, with 7 bases lining up with TRBD1. This CDR3 has 13 amino acids. V shed 7 bases and J 2 bases; nucleotides not matched to a gene: 4. Germline CDR1 MDHEN, CDR2 SYDVKM. CDR3: CASIRQGNYGYTF. The CDR3 nucleotides are TGTGCCAGCATTCGACAGGGCAACTATGGCTACACCTTC.

Only one count was recorded for this clone. The V and J genes are TRBV2 and TRBJ1-1; no definite D call. The V end was cut by 9 bases, the J end by 6 bases, with 17 bases between. CDR1 SNHLY and CDR2 FYNNEI come from the germline V gene. The CDR3 covers 13 residues. DNA for the CDR3: TGTGCCAGGACACCCTCTTTTGCTGCTGAAGCTTTCTTT. Protein: CARTPSFAAEAFF.

The rearrangement joins TRBV28 to TRBJ2-3; D is perhaps TRBD2 (6 bases). V gave up 6 bases and J gave up 3 bases, with 19 bases separating them. Germline-derived CDR1 and CDR2 are MDHEN and SYDVKM. CDR3 size: 16 residues. The DNA for the CDR3 is TGTGCCAGCAGCCTAGGAGGGGCCGCGGAGACAGATACGCAGTATTTT. Residues: CASSLGGAAETDTQYF.

This clone was counted a single time. The J gene is TRBJ1-2, the V gene TRBV10-1; 11 bases align to TRBD1. The CDR3 spans 15 residues. Germline CDR1 reads WNHNN; CDR2 reads SYGVQD (reference sequence). J was trimmed by 4 bases and V by 5 bases; bases with no gene match: 6. CDR3 in amino acids: CASSSWTGGSYGYTF. CDR3 in DNA: TGCGCCAGCAGTTCTTGGACAGGGGGCAGCTATGGCTACACCTTC.

The chain has TRBV5-4 and TRBJ1-3; 10 nucleotides match TRBD1. The germline V gene has CDR1 SGHNT and CDR2 YYREEE (reference sequence). The CDR3 extends over 15 amino acids. Trimming removed 4 bases from V and 3 bases from J; junction bases left unmatched: 4. Written as DNA, the CDR3 is TGTGCCAGCAGCGCCAGGACAGGGGGTGGAAACACCATATATTTT. It is translated as CASSARTGGGNTIYF.

J is TRBJ2-2 and V is TRBV12-3 or TRBV12-4, with D hard to call. The germline V and J ends were trimmed by 6 bases and 1 base, with 6 bases remaining between them. CDR3 length: 13 amino acids. DNA of the CDR3: TGTGCCAGCAGCTATATGAACACCGGGGAGCTGTTTTTT. Amino acids: CASSYMNTGELFF.

This sequence joins TRBV3-1 (or the pseudogene TRBV3-2) and TRBJ1-3; the match to TRBD1 covers 9 bases. CDR3 length: 15 residues. Germline V lookup: CDR1 LGHDT, CDR2 YNNKEL (reference sequence). V was clipped by 6 bases and J by 2 bases; unmatched bases: 5. The chain's CDR3 is CASSHYRGPGNTIYF. The DNA of the CDR3 is TGTGCCAGCAGTCATTACAGGGGGCCTGGAAACACCATATATTTT.

The V gene is TRBV7-9, the J gene TRBJ2-1; TRBD2 might be the D (6 bases). Trimming left V 4 bases short and J 10 bases short, with 17 bases between. The CDR3 is 14 amino acids. Germline V gives CDR1 SEHNR, CDR2 FQNEAQ (reference sequence). The CDR3 DNA reads TGTGCCAGCAGCTCTAGCGCCCGCCTGGCCGAGCAGTTCTTC. It translates to CASSSSARLAEQFF.

This chain uses TRBV28 with TRBJ1-6; no clear D gene. V was cut by 1 base and J by 7 bases, with 11 bases left in between. CDR1 is MDHEN and CDR2 is SYDVKM in the germline V gene. This CDR3 is built from 15 residues. The CDR3 here is CASSLYGDSNSPLHF. The CDR3 coding sequence is TGTGCCAGCAGTTTATACGGGGATTCGAATTCACCCCTCCACTTT.

V usage is TRBV6-6 and J usage is TRBJ1-1; D is uncertain. Trimming took 2 bases from V and 6 from J, leaving 7 bases between them. CDR1 and CDR2 (germline): MNHNY, SVGAGI (reference sequence). The CDR3 covers 12 residues. The CDR3 spells CASSYLTPEAFF. CDR3 coding DNA: TGTGCCAGCAGTTACCTGACACCTGAAGCTTTCTTT.

J is TRBJ1-5 and V is TRBV25-1; D may be TRBD1 (5 bases). Germline lookup yields CDR1 MGHDK and CDR2 SYGVNS. CDR3 length: 18 amino acids. V was trimmed by 3 bases and J by 0 bases, leaving 18 bases between them. CDR3 loop: CASSDVQGSPVSNQPQHF. The CDR3 nucleotides read TGTGCCAGCAGTGATGTGCAGGGCAGCCCCGTTAGCAATCAGCCCCAGCATTTT. Full variable domain (missing parts from reference TRBV25-1 and TRBJ1-5): EADIYQTPRYLVIGTGKKITLECSQTMGHDKMYWYQQDPGMELHLIHYSYGVNSTEKGDLSSESTVSRIRTEHFPLTLESARPSHTSQYLCASSDVQGSPVSNQPQHFGDGTRLSIL.

This clone has a handful of counts. This chain joins TRBV3-1 (or the pseudogene TRBV3-2) and TRBJ2-5; 8 nucleotides align to TRBD2. Germline CDR1 and CDR2: LGHDT and YNNKEL (reference sequence). J was trimmed by 5 bases and V by 4 bases; bases with no gene match: 12. The CDR3 sequence is 16 residues long. Written as DNA, the CDR3 is TGTGCCAGCAGCCCGGGAGGGAGGGGGAAGGGGGAGACCCAGTACTTC. Its protein is CASSPGGRGKGETQYF.

The chain couples TRBV6-4 to TRBJ1-1, with no clear D. Germline-derived CDR1 and CDR2 are MRHNA and SNTAGT. V lost 5 bases and J lost 1, with 11 bases in between. The CDR3 spans 14 residues. CDR3 sequence (DNA): TGTGCCAGCAGTTCTTCTCCGGGGAACACTGAAGCTTTCTTT. The encoded protein is CASSSSPGNTEAFF.

The chain is built from TRBV5-4 and TRBJ1-1; D not certain. The V end lost 5 bases, the J end lost 0 bases, and 11 bases lay between the germline ends. The germline gives CDR1 SGHNT, CDR2 YYREEE (reference sequence). There are 14 residues in the CDR3. CDR3 sequence: CASSERLVNTEAFF. In DNA, the CDR3 is TGTGCCAGCAGTGAACGACTCGTGAACACTGAAGCTTTCTTT.

J is TRBJ1-4 and V is TRBV10-3; possibly TRBD1 for D (5 bases). Between the trimmed V and J ends, which lost 7 bases and 4 bases, there was a span of 10 bases. The CDR3 totals 13 residues. In germline, CDR1 is ENHRY, CDR2 SYGVKD. CDR3 residues: CAIKDSNNEKLFF. The DNA for the CDR3 is TGTGCCATCAAAGACAGTAATAATGAAAAACTGTTTTTT.

In its sample, this clone was seen once. The J gene is TRBJ2-3, the V gene TRBV6-5; 7 nucleotides match TRBD2. The CDR3 extends over 14 amino acids. The germline V gene encodes CDR1 MNHEY and CDR2 SVGAGI. V lost 2 bases to trimming and J lost 4 bases; unmatched junction nucleotides: 3. The CDR3 DNA sequence: TGTGCCAGCAGTTACCCCGGACTAGCAGATACGCAGTATTTT. It encodes CASSYPGLADTQYF.

The chain has TRBV14 and TRBJ1-1, with no clear D. This CDR3 comprises 16 residues. CDR1 and CDR2 from the germline V gene are SGHDN and FVKESK. V was clipped by 1 base and J by 4 bases, with 16 bases between them. The CDR3 DNA reads TGTGCCAGCAGCCAAGTCTTCGGAGGAGGGAGCACTGAAGCTTTCTTT. Protein: CASSQVFGGGSTEAFF.